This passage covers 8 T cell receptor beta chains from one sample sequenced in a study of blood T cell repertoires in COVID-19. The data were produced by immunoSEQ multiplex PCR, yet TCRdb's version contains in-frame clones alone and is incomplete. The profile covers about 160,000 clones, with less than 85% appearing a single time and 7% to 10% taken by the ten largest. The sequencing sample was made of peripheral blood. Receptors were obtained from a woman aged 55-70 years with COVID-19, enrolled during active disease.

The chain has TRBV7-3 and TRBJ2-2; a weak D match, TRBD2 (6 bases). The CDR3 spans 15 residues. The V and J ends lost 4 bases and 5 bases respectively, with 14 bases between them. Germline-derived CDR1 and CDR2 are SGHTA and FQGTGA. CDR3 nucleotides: TGTGCCAGCAGCTCTGTGGGGGGAAAGACCGGGGAGCTGTTTTTT. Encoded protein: CASSSVGGKTGELFF.

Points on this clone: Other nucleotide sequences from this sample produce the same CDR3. This CDR3 reads CASSLGGGPTGELFF. The CDR3 DNA is TGTGCCAGCAGCTTGGGAGGAGGCCCCACCGGGGAGCTGTTTTTT. The gene calls are TRBV5-5 and TRBJ2-2; D possibly corresponds to TRBD2 (5 bases). The length of the CDR3 is 15 residues. From germline, CDR1 is SGHKS and CDR2 YYEKEE (reference sequence). Deletions cut 0 bases from V and 4 bases from J, with 10 bases between.

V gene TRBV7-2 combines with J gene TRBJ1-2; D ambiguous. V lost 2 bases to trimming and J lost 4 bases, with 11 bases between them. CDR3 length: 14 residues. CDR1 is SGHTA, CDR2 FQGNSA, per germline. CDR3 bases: TGTGCCAGCAGCTTAAGTGAATACAGCTATGGCTACACCTTC. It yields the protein CASSLSEYSYGYTF.

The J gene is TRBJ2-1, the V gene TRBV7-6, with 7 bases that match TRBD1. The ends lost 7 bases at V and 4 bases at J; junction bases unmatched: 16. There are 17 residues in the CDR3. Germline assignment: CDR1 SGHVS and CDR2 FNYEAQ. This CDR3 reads CASTLVRGSPPYNEQFF. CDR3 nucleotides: TGTGCCAGCACCCTAGTCAGGGGGTCCCCCCCTTACAATGAGCAGTTCTTC.

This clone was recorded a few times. Here the CDR3 reads CASSVRLAGITGELFF. The CDR3 region has the DNA TGTGCCAGCAGCGTCCGACTAGCGGGAATAACCGGGGAGCTGTTTTTT. The chain has TRBV9 and TRBJ2-2; 11 bases are a match to TRBD2. This CDR3 spans 16 amino acids. Trimming at V came to 2 bases and at J to 5 bases, leaving 5 bases not matched to a gene. Per the germline V gene, CDR1 is SGDLS and CDR2 is YYNGEE.

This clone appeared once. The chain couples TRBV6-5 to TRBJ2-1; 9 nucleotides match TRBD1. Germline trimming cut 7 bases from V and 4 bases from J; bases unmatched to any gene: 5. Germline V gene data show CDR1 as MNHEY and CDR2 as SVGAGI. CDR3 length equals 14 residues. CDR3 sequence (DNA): TGTGCCAGCAAGGGGACAGGGATATACAATGAGCAGTTCTTC. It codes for CASKGTGIYNEQFF.

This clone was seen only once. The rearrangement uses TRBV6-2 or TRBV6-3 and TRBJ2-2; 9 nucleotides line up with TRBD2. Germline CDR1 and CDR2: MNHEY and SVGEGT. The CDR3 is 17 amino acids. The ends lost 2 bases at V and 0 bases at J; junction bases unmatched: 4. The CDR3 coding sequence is TGTGCCAGCAGTTACACGGCGGGAGGGCCGAACACCGGGGAGCTGTTTTTT. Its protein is CASSYTAGGPNTGELFF.

The CDR3 DNA reads TGTGCCAGCAGCTGGGGACAGGATTTTGTGCCCCAGCATTTT. It translates to CASSWGQDFVPQHF. V is TRBV7-2 and J is TRBJ1-5; 8 positions match TRBD1. The length of the CDR3 is 14 residues. Germline loops: CDR1 SGHTA, CDR2 FQGNSA. The V gene end was trimmed by 4 bases and the J gene end by 9 bases; junction bases not matched to a gene: 8.